The 16 T cell receptor beta chains listed next were all sequenced from one sample in a study of control samples from healthy donors and cancer patients. Clones were sequenced by immunoSEQ multiplex PCR, and TCRdb holds only the in-frame ones, with some missing. The data contain approximately 150,000 clones, approximately 93% of them seen just once; the ten biggest clones take up 5.8%. What was sequenced was blood. These receptors originate from a man aged 18 to 30 in good health.

With respect to this clone: The same CDR3 also results from other DNA sequences found in this sample. The chain links TRBV4-2 to TRBJ2-7, with D unresolved. Trimming took off 0 bases at V and 3 bases at J, with 6 bases between the two ends. This CDR3 has 13 amino acids. CDR1 is LGHNA, CDR2 YNFKEQ, per germline. The CDR3 nucleotides read TGTGCCAGCAGCCAAGAGGGAAGCTACGAGCAGTACTTC. This codes for CASSQEGSYEQYF.

The rearrangement links TRBV15 to TRBJ1-5, with D perhaps matching TRBD1 (5 bases). In germline, CDR1 is LNHNV, CDR2 YYDKDF (reference sequence). CDR3 length equals 16 residues. The germline V and J ends were trimmed by 8 bases and 1 base, with 18 bases remaining between them. The CDR3 sequence: CATRAGGGRSNQPQHF. The DNA for the CDR3 is TGTGCCACCCGGGCCGGGGGGGGTCGGAGCAATCAGCCCCAGCATTTT.

The chain recombines TRBV5-1 with TRBJ2-1; D unclear. V lost 4 bases to trimming and J lost 0 bases, with 11 bases between them. Germline values: CDR1 SGHRS, CDR2 YFSETQ. This CDR3 is 15 amino acids long. CDR3 sequence: CASSQIPFSYNEQFF. DNA for the CDR3: TGCGCCAGCAGCCAGATACCATTCTCCTACAATGAGCAGTTCTTC.

The gene calls are TRBV29-1 and TRBJ1-2; no firm D call. CDR3 length: 15 residues. V lost 7 bases and J lost 6, with 24 bases in between. Germline loops: CDR1 SQVTM, CDR2 ANQGSEA. DNA for the CDR3: TGCAGCGCCCTCTCCTACCCAGGAAACCAAGATGGCTACACCTTC. Its translation is CSALSYPGNQDGYTF.

The chain employs TRBV19 and TRBJ1-5, with D possibly TRBD1 on 6 matching bases. Germline V lookup: CDR1 LNHDA, CDR2 SQIVND (reference sequence). The V and J ends lost 9 bases and 6 bases respectively, with 15 bases between them. The CDR3 runs 13 residues. This CDR3 is CASVGGGGQPQHF. As DNA, the CDR3 is TGTGCCAGCGTGGGAGGAGGGGGTCAGCCCCAGCATTTT.

The chain recombines TRBV27 with TRBJ1-2; D is ambiguous. Germline V gene sequence: CDR1 MNHEY, CDR2 SMNVEV (reference sequence). V gave up 8 bases and J gave up 5 bases, with 12 bases separating them. CDR3 size: 12 residues. CDR3 sequence: CASGRDGYGYTF. The CDR3 bases are TGTGCCAGCGGCCGAGACGGATATGGCTACACCTTC.

V and J are TRBV12-3 or TRBV12-4 and TRBJ2-2; no definite D call. There are 12 residues in the CDR3. V was trimmed by 3 bases and J by 6 bases, leaving 5 bases between them. DNA of the CDR3: TGTGCCAGCAGTTTTTCCTCCGGGGAGCTGTTTTTT. Encoded protein: CASSFSSGELFF.

This chain joins TRBV28 and TRBJ1-5; D unclear. The CDR3 consists of 13 residues. The V end was cut by 7 bases, the J end by 2 bases, with 9 bases between. Per the germline V gene, CDR1 is MDHEN and CDR2 is SYDVKM. The CDR3 region has the DNA TGTGCCAGCATTCGTCACGGCAATCAGCCCCAGCATTTT. Its protein product is CASIRHGNQPQHF.

The chain is built from TRBV4-3 and TRBJ2-1, with D uncertain. V shed 1 base and J shed 9 bases, with 10 bases lying between them. The CDR3 is 13 residues long. Looked up from germline, CDR1 is LGHNA and CDR2 is YSLEER. CDR3 residues: CASSQVPNREQFF. As DNA, the CDR3 is TGCGCCAGCAGCCAAGTCCCAAATCGTGAGCAGTTCTTC.

V is TRBV12-3 or TRBV12-4 and J is TRBJ1-2; D is unresolved. The CDR3 has 12 amino acids. Trimming removed 3 bases at V and 6 bases at J, with 8 bases between. DNA of the CDR3: TGTGCCAGCAGTTTTCTCGGGCATGGCTACACCTTC. Its protein is CASSFLGHGYTF.

The chain employs TRBV6-5 and TRBJ2-7; 9 bases are a match to TRBD2. Germline CDR1 reads MNHEY; CDR2 reads SVGAGI. The V gene end was trimmed by 8 bases and the J gene end by 6 bases; junction bases not matched to a gene: 14. The CDR3 length is 15 residues. DNA of the CDR3: TGTGCCAGCTATGAGTTCGGGACAGCGGGGGGCGAGCAGTACTTC. Protein: CASYEFGTAGGEQYF.

The table lists this clone with a count of one. The chain employs TRBV10-3 and TRBJ2-1; 7 nucleotides match TRBD2. V was pared by 5 bases and J by 7 bases, with 8 bases of the junction left unmatched. Germline V CDR1 and CDR2: ENHRY, SYGVKD. The CDR3 has 14 amino acids. CDR3 loop: CAISLRGSKNEQFF. DNA of the CDR3: TGTGCCATCAGTCTGCGGGGGTCAAAGAATGAGCAGTTCTTC.

The J gene is TRBJ1-5, the V gene TRBV5-1; a weak D match, TRBD1 (5 bases). The CDR3 has 17 amino acids. Looked up from germline, CDR1 is SGHRS and CDR2 is YFSETQ. Trimming took off 0 bases at V and 1 base at J, with 14 bases between the two ends. The CDR3 coding sequence is TGCGCCAGCAGCTTGGGCCCCTACTCAGGGAGCAATCAGCCCCAGCATTTT. This codes for CASSLGPYSGSNQPQHF.

The V call is TRBV6-5, the J call TRBJ1-6; maybe TRBD1 (6 bases). The V end was cut by 6 bases, the J end by 3 bases, with 12 bases between. The germline gives CDR1 MNHEY, CDR2 SVGAGI. This CDR3 is 15 amino acids long. The CDR3: CASSYTDSYNSPLHF. As DNA, the CDR3 is TGTGCCAGCAGCTACACGGACAGCTATAATTCACCCCTCCACTTT.

The chain couples TRBV29-1 to TRBJ2-7, with 7 bases matching TRBD1. CDR3 length: 13 amino acids. Germline lookup yields CDR1 SQVTM and CDR2 ANQGSEA. With V trimmed by 4 bases and J by 1 base, 4 bases remained unmatched. CDR3 coding DNA: TGCAGCGTTGCAACACAGGGGTCCTACGAGCAGTACTTC. It is translated as CSVATQGSYEQYF.

The chain is built from TRBV5-5 and TRBJ2-5; D gene ambiguous. Trimming took 2 bases from V and 2 from J, leaving 10 bases between them. CDR3 length: 14 residues. CDR1 is SGHKS and CDR2 is YYEKEE in the germline V gene (reference sequence). The CDR3 loop reads CASSLGLLQETQYF. In DNA, the CDR3 is TGTGCCAGCAGCTTAGGTTTGTTACAAGAGACCCAGTACTTC.